A single sample is the source of the 29 T cell receptor beta chains below, sequenced in a study of CD8+CD57+ T cells in acquired aplastic anemia. In patients chosen for sequencing, flow cytometry had shown CD8+CD57+ cell expansion. Genomic DNA acted as the template from which TCR beta VDJ combination and CDR3 sequence profiling were carried out. TCRdb called the reads again in MiXCR, with one record for every CDR3 protein. The table has 90,000 to 150,000 distinct CDR3 sequences, about 50% seen once. The specimen was sorted CD4+, CD8+, or CD8+CD57+ T cells (not recorded which) from PBMCs. Receptors originate from a human donor with aplastic anemia.

This chain connects TRBV24-1 to TRBJ1-5, with no clear D. There are 13 residues in the CDR3. Looked up from germline, CDR1 is KGHDR and CDR2 is SFDVKD. V shed 7 bases and J shed 5 bases, with 11 bases lying between them. The CDR3 DNA is TGTGCCACCAGCCTTACTGGGGATCAGCCCCAGCATTTT. This codes for CATSLTGDQPQHF.

The V call is TRBV24-1, the J call TRBJ1-1; D remains unclear. The CDR3 is 13 residues long. The germline V and J ends were trimmed by 10 bases and 4 bases, with 15 bases remaining between them. Germline CDR1 KGHDR, CDR2 SFDVKD. The chain's CDR3 is CATNPPGVTEAFF. CDR3 sequence (DNA): TGTGCCACGAATCCCCCCGGGGTCACTGAAGCTTTCTTT.

V and J are TRBV24-1 and TRBJ1-1; D possibly corresponds to TRBD1 (5 bases). This CDR3 contains 15 residues. Trimming pared 3 bases from V and 3 bases from J, leaving 13 bases between. The V gene's germline CDR1 is KGHDR and CDR2 SFDVKD. The CDR3 DNA reads TGTGCCACCAGTGATGCTAACAGGAAATACACTGAAGCTTTCTTT. The encoded protein is CATSDANRKYTEAFF.

This clonotype was observed at least ten times. The genes are TRBV6-1 and TRBJ2-7; D perhaps matches TRBD2 (5 bases). V shed 4 bases and J shed 0 bases, with 10 bases lying between them. This CDR3 is built from 14 residues. CDR1 is MNHNS, CDR2 SASEGT, per germline. For the CDR3, the DNA is TGTGCCAGCAGTGGGTTAGGACTCTCCTACGAGCAGTACTTC. Translating it yields CASSGLGLSYEQYF.

This chain joins TRBV7-9 and TRBJ2-5; no definite D call. The CDR3 is made up of 14 amino acids. Germline V gives CDR1 SEHNR, CDR2 FQNEAQ (reference sequence). V was trimmed by 7 bases and J by 5 bases, leaving 17 bases between them. This CDR3 is CASNPLSRFETQYF. In DNA, the CDR3 is TGTGCCAGCAACCCCCTTAGCCGGTTCGAGACCCAGTACTTC. Based on the CDR3 plus reference TRBV7-9 and TRBJ2-5, the full variable domain is DTGVSQNPRHKITKRGQNVTFRCDPISEHNRLYWYRQTLGQGPEFLTYFQNEAQLEKSRLLSDRFSAERPKGSFSTLEIQRTEQGDSAMYLCASNPLSRFETQYFGPGTRLLVL.

The chain uses TRBV9 and TRBJ1-2; tentative D call: TRBD1 (5 bases). From germline, CDR1 is SGDLS and CDR2 YYNGEE. CDR3 length: 15 amino acids. Trimming stripped 3 bases from V and 4 bases from J, with 16 bases between. For the CDR3, the DNA is TGTGCCAGCAGCGCAACCTTACAGGAAACCTATGGCTACACCTTC. Translated, it gives CASSATLQETYGYTF.

DNA for the CDR3: TGTGCCAGCAGTCCACGACCTTTCGGCACCGGGGAGCTGTTTTTT. As protein: CASSPRPFGTGELFF. The chain employs TRBV27 and TRBJ2-2; D gene ambiguous. This CDR3 spans 15 amino acids. The germline V and J ends were trimmed by 5 bases and 4 bases, with 14 bases remaining between them. Per the germline V gene, CDR1 is MNHEY and CDR2 is SMNVEV (reference sequence).

This clonotype was detected only a few times. The chain joins TRBV15 to TRBJ2-7, with D perhaps TRBD1 or TRBD2 (5 bases each). This CDR3 region has 15 residues. Germline loops: CDR1 LNHNV, CDR2 YYDKDF (reference sequence). Trimming cost V 0 bases and J 3 bases, with 12 bases left between them. This chain's CDR3 is CATSRDPGRSYEQYF. Here the CDR3 DNA reads TGTGCCACCAGCAGAGATCCGGGGCGAAGCTACGAGCAGTACTTC.

This clonotype was found once. The rearrangement joins TRBV5-4 to TRBJ2-7; D is undetermined. Germline loops: CDR1 SGHNT, CDR2 YYREEE (reference sequence). This CDR3 spans 11 amino acids. Trimming took off 0 bases at V and 6 bases at J, with 4 bases between the two ends. In DNA, the CDR3 is TGTGCCAGCAGCTTGGAAGTCGAGCAGTACTTC. The encoded protein is CASSLEVEQYF.

This clonotype showed up just a few times. The V and J genes are TRBV2 and TRBJ1-5, with a tentative D call TRBD1 (5 bases). Looked up from germline, CDR1 is SNHLY and CDR2 is FYNNEI. The CDR3 contains 13 residues. V dropped 5 bases and J dropped 7 bases, with 12 bases sitting between them. This CDR3 is CASSLGEGQPQHF. Written as DNA, the CDR3 is TGTGCCAGCAGTTTGGGGGAGGGACAGCCCCAGCATTTT.

The rearrangement links TRBV25-1 to TRBJ2-1; 14 nucleotides line up with TRBD2. Trimming took 8 bases from V and 5 from J; bases not matched to a gene: 2. The V gene's germline CDR1 is MGHDK and CDR2 SYGVNS. There are 14 residues in the CDR3. CDR3: CASRTSGGNNEQFF. The CDR3 nucleotides are TGTGCCAGCCGGACTAGCGGGGGGAACAATGAGCAGTTCTTC.

This clonotype has only a few counts. The chain has TRBV24-1 and TRBJ1-6, with TRBD1 matching over 9 bases. This CDR3 contains 22 residues. V was clipped by 4 bases and J by 1 base; unmatched bases: 19. CDR1 and CDR2 (germline): KGHDR, SFDVKD. Written as DNA, the CDR3 is TGTGCCACCAGTGACCCAACACCAGACAGGGGGTATGCGTGTTCCTATAATTCACCCCTCCACTTT. Protein: CATSDPTPDRGYACSYNSPLHF.

The genes are TRBV19 and TRBJ1-2; the D gene is possibly TRBD1 (6 bases). From germline, CDR1 is LNHDA and CDR2 SQIVND (reference sequence). The CDR3 totals 14 residues. V shed 5 bases and J shed 6 bases, with 16 bases lying between them. The CDR3 is CASSVNRVADGYTF. The CDR3 bases are TGTGCCAGTAGTGTTAACAGGGTGGCGGATGGCTACACCTTC. Together with reference TRBV19 and TRBJ1-2, the CDR3 gives the full variable domain: DGGITQSPKYLFRKEGQNVTLSCEQNLNHDAMYWYRQDPGQGLRLIYYSQIVNDFQKGDIAEGYSVSREKKESFPLTVTSAQKNPTAFYLCASSVNRVADGYTFGSGTRLTVV.

The genes are TRBV15 and TRBJ2-7, with D hard to call. The V and J ends lost 1 base and 4 bases respectively, with 5 bases between them. There are 12 residues in the CDR3. Germline assignment: CDR1 LNHNV and CDR2 YYDKDF (reference sequence). The CDR3 region has the DNA TGTGCCACCAGCAGAGGGATATACGAGCAGTACTTC. Protein: CATSRGIYEQYF. The whole variable domain, filled in from reference TRBV15 and TRBJ2-7, reads DAMVIQNPRYQVTQFGKPVTLSCSQTLNHNVMYWYQQKSSQAPKLLFHYYDKDFNNEADTPDNFQSRRPNTSFCFLDIRSPGLGDTAMYLCATSRGIYEQYFGPGTRLTVT.

This clonotype was picked up many times. The CDR3 region is CASSWGVGYNEQFF. CDR3 bases: TGCGCCAGCAGCTGGGGGGTGGGGTACAATGAGCAGTTCTTC. The V and J genes are TRBV5-1 and TRBJ2-1, with D tentatively TRBD2 (6 bases). Germline CDR1 is SGHRS and CDR2 is YFSETQ. The V gene lost 3 bases and the J gene lost 4 bases, with 11 bases spanning the gap. The CDR3 consists of 14 residues.

Notes on this clonotype: An end of the junction differs from the germline gene, which may be a read error. The V gene is TRBV19, the J gene TRBJ1-1; D gene ambiguous. The CDR3 consists of 13 residues. Germline CDR1 is LNHDA and CDR2 is SQIVND (reference sequence). The CDR3 region has the DNA TGTGCCGGTAGTTACACCAAGAACACTGAAGCTTTCTTT. It yields the protein CAGSYTKNTEAFF.

This clonotype was seen more than once but under ten times. This chain uses TRBV7-2 with TRBJ2-7; D not resolved. The germline V gene encodes CDR1 SGHTA and CDR2 FQGNSA. V was clipped by 3 bases and J by 3 bases, with 9 bases between them. This CDR3 spans 13 amino acids. The CDR3 region is CASSLAGNYEQYF. CDR3 in DNA: TGTGCCAGCAGCTTGGCTGGGAACTACGAGCAGTACTTC.

The chain is built from TRBV6-1 and TRBJ1-1; 7 bases are shared with TRBD1. CDR1 and CDR2 (germline): MNHNS, SASEGT. V lost 6 bases, J lost 6 bases, and 10 bases stayed unmatched. This CDR3 is built from 14 residues. DNA for the CDR3: TGTGCCAGCAGCGACAGGGCCTCAAACGCTGAAGCTTTCTTT. Amino acid sequence: CASSDRASNAEAFF.

This clonotype was counted ten times or more. The V call is TRBV4-1, the J call TRBJ1-5; D perhaps matches TRBD1 (5 bases). The CDR3 runs 15 residues. Trimming took 4 bases from V and 2 from J, leaving 12 bases between them. Germline CDR1 and CDR2: MGHRA and YSYEKL. This CDR3 reads CASSPWDGGNQPQHF. The CDR3 nucleotides are TGCGCCAGCAGCCCCTGGGACGGAGGCAATCAGCCCCAGCATTTT.

J is TRBJ2-5 and V is TRBV19; tentatively, D is TRBD1 (6 bases). The CDR3 contains 15 residues. The germline gives CDR1 LNHDA, CDR2 SQIVND (reference sequence). The ends were cut back, 5 bases at V and 4 bases at J, with 17 bases in the middle. The CDR3 DNA is TGTGCCAGTAGTTTGGGACACCAACTCCGAGAGACCCAGTACTTC. This gives the protein CASSLGHQLRETQYF.

This clonotype was detected ten times or more. V usage is TRBV24-1 and J usage is TRBJ2-3, with 8 bases matching TRBD1. The CDR3 sequence is 14 residues long. V lost 4 bases to trimming and J lost 1 base; unmatched junction nucleotides: 0. Germline CDR1 is KGHDR and CDR2 is SFDVKD. The CDR3 DNA reads TGTGCCACCAGTGAGGGACAGGGCACAGATACGCAGTATTTT. Its translation: CATSEGQGTDTQYF.

At least ten counts were recorded for this clonotype. The CDR3 nucleotides read TGTGCCAGCAGTACCCCCAATTGCGGGGGGGCCTACGAGCAGTACTTC. This sequence encodes CASSTPNCGGAYEQYF. V usage is TRBV6-1 and J usage is TRBJ2-7; 9 positions agree with TRBD2. Per germline, CDR1 MNHNS and CDR2 SASEGT. J lost 2 bases, V lost 5 bases, and 10 bases had no gene match. This CDR3 is 16 amino acids long.

J is TRBJ2-7 and V is TRBV20-1; no clear D. The CDR3 extends over 13 amino acids. Germline CDR1 is DFQATT and CDR2 is SNEGSKA (reference sequence). In DNA, the CDR3 is TGCAGCGAAGGCAGGTTTGTCCCCTACGAGCAGTACTTC. Residues: CSEGRFVPYEQYF.

This chain connects TRBV20-1 to TRBJ2-7; TRBD1 matches 8 bases. V lost 2 bases, J lost 5 bases, and 11 bases stayed unmatched. Per germline, CDR1 DFQATT and CDR2 SNEGSKA (reference sequence). This CDR3 spans 15 amino acids. The CDR3 DNA reads TGCAGTGCTAGATTGACTCGGACAGGGTCGGACGAGCAGTACTTC. Translated, it gives CSARLTRTGSDEQYF.

This clonotype was observed a few times. CDR3 nucleotide sequence: TGTGCCAGCAGCACACAGGGGGCGTCTATCGGGGATACGCAGTATTTT. This gives the protein CASSTQGASIGDTQYF. V and J are TRBV11-2 and TRBJ2-3; 9 bases are shared with TRBD1. V was pared by 5 bases and J by 6 bases, with 12 bases of the junction left unmatched. CDR1 SGHAT and CDR2 FQNNGV come from the germline V gene. This CDR3 is 16 amino acids long.

The table lists this clonotype with a few counts. This chain links TRBV20-1 with TRBJ2-1, with 12 bases that match TRBD2. The CDR3 has 19 residues. With V trimmed by 0 bases and J by 6 bases, 15 bases remained unmatched. In germline, CDR1 is DFQATT, CDR2 SNEGSKA (reference sequence). CDR3 sequence (DNA): TGCAGTGCTAGAGATCTTCTTCTAGCGGGGGGGCGATCTATCAATGAGCAGTTCTTC. Its protein is CSARDLLLAGGRSINEQFF.

With regard to this clonotype: This may be a read error: a much more frequent sequence differs by one nucleotide. J is TRBJ2-1 and V is TRBV7-8, with 9 bases matching TRBD2. Germline V gives CDR1 SGHVS, CDR2 FQNEAQ. The CDR3 has 15 residues. V lost 5 bases and J lost 7; bases outside the gene matches: 9. The CDR3: CASSLSGSGYNEQFF. The CDR3 DNA is TGTGCCAGCAGCCTTAGCGGGAGCGGTTATAATGAGCAGTTCTTC. Looking up the rest from reference TRBV7-8 and TRBJ2-1 gives the full variable domain: GAGVSQSPRYKVAKRGQDVALRCDPISGHVSLFWYQQALGQGPEFLTYFQNEAQLDKSGLPSDRFFAERPEGSVSTLKIQRTQQEDSAVYLCASSLSGSGYNEQFFGPGTRLTVL.

This rearrangement joins TRBV2 to TRBJ1-5, with 10 bases lining up with TRBD1. The CDR3 sequence is 14 residues long. The V segment lost 4 bases and the J segment 7 bases; nucleotides outside the gene matches: 4. The germline V gene encodes CDR1 SNHLY and CDR2 FYNNEI. The CDR3 spells CASSGTGGSQPQHF. In nucleotides, the CDR3 is TGTGCCAGCAGTGGGACAGGGGGATCCCAGCCCCAGCATTTT.

The chain links TRBV2 to TRBJ1-1; the D gene is possibly TRBD1 (6 bases). The CDR3 has 14 amino acids. Germline V gene lookup returns CDR1 SNHLY and CDR2 FYNNEI. V lost 6 bases, J lost 5 bases, and 16 bases lay in between. The CDR3: CASSAQGLMTEAFF. CDR3 DNA sequence: TGTGCCAGCAGCGCACAGGGTCTGATGACTGAAGCTTTCTTT.